This T cell receptor beta chain was captured in a study of control samples from healthy donors and cancer patients. The V segment lost 0 bases and the J segment 2 bases; nucleotides outside the gene matches: 11. The CDR3 runs 18 residues. Germline V gene sequence: CDR1 LGHDT, CDR2 YNNKEL (reference sequence). Some clones are missing from TCRdb's copy, which holds only in-frame ones; the method was immunoSEQ multiplex PCR. Of about 180,000 clones listed, just over 90% were seen once; the top ten hold 1.3% to 1.5%. This receptor was obtained from a man aged 25 to 40 in good health. The gene calls are TRBV3-1 (or the pseudogene TRBV3-2) and TRBJ2-5; the match to TRBD2 covers 8 bases. The source material was blood. The CDR3 DNA sequence: TGTGCCAGCAGCCAAGAGCGAGGTCCGGGAGGGCCTCAAGAGACCCAGTACTTC. It specifies CASSQERGPGGPQETQYF.